This T cell receptor beta chain came from a study of cytomegalovirus exposure and HLA in healthy donors. Comment on this clone: Its target is not known.

Study-wide results and limits: A later analysis linked a missense variant in DCLRE1C to the trimming of TCR beta V and J genes. TCR beta sequences reportedly predicted the HLA-A and HLA-B alleles of most subjects accurately. Among TCR sequences, most were rare, though some public TCRs appeared in many donors.

Vbeta (60) and Jbeta (13) primers were used in the PCR. In the original processing: Approximately 12 million of the about 80 million unique TCR beta chains counted in a later analysis were shared. Clones were read by immunoSEQ multiplex PCR, and TCRdb kept only the in-frame ones, dropping some. For V, J and clone size, that table is used; D and trimming come from the DNA. The repertoire holds about 200,000 clones, with 76% as singletons. CDR1 SNHLY and CDR2 FYNNEI come from the germline V gene. The V and J ends lost 3 bases and 2 bases respectively, with 17 bases between them. This CDR3 contains 16 residues.

The sample taken for sequencing was PBMCs. The TCR was taken from a man aged 18 to 29 in good health and CMV-seronegative. J is TRBJ2-7 and V is TRBV2, with D tentatively TRBD2 (6 bases). The CDR3 DNA reads as TGTGCCAGCAGTGAGGGGGTTTGGCGGGGTACCTACGAGCAGTACTTC. It encodes CASSEGVWRGTYEQYF.